This TCR beta chain comes out of a study of shared clonotypes between healthy human individuals. Clones were read by immunoSEQ multiplex PCR, and TCRdb kept only the in-frame ones, dropping some. The sample contains hundreds of thousands of clones, less than 98% of which appear only once. Germline CDR1 reads SGHRS; CDR2 reads YFSETQ. V lost 1 base and J lost 5, with 4 bases in between. This CDR3 comprises 12 residues. Comment on this clone: This CDR3 is also generated by other DNA sequences in the sample.

V usage is TRBV5-1 and J usage is TRBJ2-1, with unresolved D. The specimen sequenced was naive CD4+ T cells sorted from blood. Specified subset: CD45RA+ positively selected. This sequence originates from a woman between 25 and 40 years old in good health. The CDR3 region is CASSLSDNEQFF. CDR3 in DNA: TGCGCCAGCAGCTTGTCTGACAATGAGCAGTTCTTC.